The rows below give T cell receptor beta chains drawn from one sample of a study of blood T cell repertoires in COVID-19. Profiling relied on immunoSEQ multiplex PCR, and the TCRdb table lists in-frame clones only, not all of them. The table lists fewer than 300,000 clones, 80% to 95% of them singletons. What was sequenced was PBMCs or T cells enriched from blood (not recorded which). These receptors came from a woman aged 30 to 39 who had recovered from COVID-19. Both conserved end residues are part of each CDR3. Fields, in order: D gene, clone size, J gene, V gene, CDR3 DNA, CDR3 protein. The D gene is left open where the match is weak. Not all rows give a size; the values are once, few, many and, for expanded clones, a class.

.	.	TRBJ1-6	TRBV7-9	TGTGCCAGCAGCACTAGAGTGGGGGGATTTTTTGATTCACCCCTCCACTTT	CASSTRVGGFFDSPLHF
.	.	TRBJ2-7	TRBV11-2	TGTGCCAGCAGCTCCTACCACAGAGATGACGAGCAGTACTTC	CASSSYHRDDEQYF
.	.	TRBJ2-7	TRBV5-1	TGCGCCAGCAGCTTGGTAGGGGATTCCTACGAGCAGTACTTC	CASSLVGDSYEQYF
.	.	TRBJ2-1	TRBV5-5	TGTGCCAGCAATATGGACGGCGGGGCCTACAATGAGCAGTTCTTC	CASNMDGGAYNEQFF
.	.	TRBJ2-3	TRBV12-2	TGTGCAAGTCGCTTAGCGATGCGGGACTACACAGATACGCAGTATTTT	CASRLAMRDYTDTQYF
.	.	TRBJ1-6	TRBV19	TGTGCCAGTAGCCGAGAATGGGCTGGACCCCTCCACTTT	CASSREWAGPLHF
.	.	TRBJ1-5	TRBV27	TGTGCCAGCAGTTTAAACAGGTATAGCAATCAGCCCCAGCATTTT	CASSLNRYSNQPQHF
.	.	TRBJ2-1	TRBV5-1	TGCGCCAGCAGCGGAGGTCTAGCGTTTTCCTACAATGAGCAGTTCTTC	CASSGGLAFSYNEQFF
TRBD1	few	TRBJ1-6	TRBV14	TGTGCCAGCAGCCTCCGGACAGGCAATTCACCCCTCCACTTT	CASSLRTGNSPLHF
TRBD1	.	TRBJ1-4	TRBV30	TGTGCCTGGAGTTCGAAGACAGGGACTAATGAAAAACTGTTTTTT	CAWSSKTGTNEKLFF
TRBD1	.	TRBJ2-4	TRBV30	TGTGCCTGGAGTGGGACAGGGCTCGTTACCAAAAACATTCAGTACTTC	CAWSGTGLVTKNIQYF
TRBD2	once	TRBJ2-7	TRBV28	TGTGCCAGCAGTTTACTGGGGGGGACTAGAGGTTTTTACGAGCAGTACTTC	CASSLLGGTRGFYEQYF
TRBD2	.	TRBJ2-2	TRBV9	TGTGCCAGCAGCGTAGGCGTAGCGGGACGGGTGTCCGGGGAGCTGTTTTTT	CASSVGVAGRVSGELFF
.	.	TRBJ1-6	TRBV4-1	TGCGCCAGCAGCCAAGATTGGAATAGGGGAGGTTCACCCCTCCACTTT	CASSQDWNRGGSPLHF
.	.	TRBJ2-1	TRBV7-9	TGTGCCAGCAGCGTCCAGGGCCATGAGCAGTTCTTC	CASSVQGHEQFF
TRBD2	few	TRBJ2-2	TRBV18	TGTGCCAGCTCACCAAAAGCGGGAGGTCCCGGGGAGCTGTTTTTT	CASSPKAGGPGELFF
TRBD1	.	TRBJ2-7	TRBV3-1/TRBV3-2	TGTGCCAGCAGCCAGGGGACAGGGGCCTACGAGCAGTACTTC	CASSQGTGAYEQYF
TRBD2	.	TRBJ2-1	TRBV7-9	TGTGCCAGCAGCCCGAGTTGGAGCGGGAGTTTCCCTGAGCAGTTCTTC	CASSPSWSGSFPEQFF
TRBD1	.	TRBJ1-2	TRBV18	TGTGCCAGCTCACCAAGGTTAAAAACAGGGGTGAACTATGGCTACACCTTC	CASSPRLKTGVNYGYTF
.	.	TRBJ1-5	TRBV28	TGTGCCAGCGCTAAGTCGGGGGTTTGGCAGCCCCAGCATTTT	CASAKSGVWQPQHF
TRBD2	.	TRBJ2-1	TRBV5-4	TGTGCCAGCAGCCAGGGACTATACCGTTACAATGAGCAGTTCTTC	CASSQGLYRYNEQFF
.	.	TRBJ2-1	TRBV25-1	TGTGCCAGCAGTGAGCGGATTGAGCAGTTCTTC	CASSERIEQFF